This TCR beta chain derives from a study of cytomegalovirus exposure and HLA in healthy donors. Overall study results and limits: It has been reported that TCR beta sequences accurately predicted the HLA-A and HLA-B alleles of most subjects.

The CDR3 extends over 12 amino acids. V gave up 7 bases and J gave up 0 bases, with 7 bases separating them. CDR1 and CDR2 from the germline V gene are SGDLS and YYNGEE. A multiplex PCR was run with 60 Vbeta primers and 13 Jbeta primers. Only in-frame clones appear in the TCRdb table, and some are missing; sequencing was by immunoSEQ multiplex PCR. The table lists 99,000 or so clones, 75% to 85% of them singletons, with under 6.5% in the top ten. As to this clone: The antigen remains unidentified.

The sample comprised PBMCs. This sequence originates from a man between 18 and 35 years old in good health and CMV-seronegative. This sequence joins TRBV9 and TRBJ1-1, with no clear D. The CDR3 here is CASARMNTEAFF. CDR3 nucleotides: TGTGCCAGCGCCAGAATGAACACTGAAGCTTTCTTT.